One T cell receptor (beta chain) is described in this entry. Clones were read by immunoSEQ multiplex PCR, and TCRdb kept only the in-frame ones, dropping some. The top ten clones hold approximately 2% of a sample with roughly 93,000 clones, about 91% of them seen once. The entry originates in a study of T cell changes during pregnancy in multiple sclerosis. The ends were cut back, 0 bases at V and 10 bases at J, with 11 bases in the middle. This CDR3 contains 14 residues. Germline V gene data show CDR1 as SGHRS and CDR2 as YFSETQ. The receptor comes from a female donor in good health, enrolled as a control in a pregnancy study. The chain employs TRBV5-1 and TRBJ1-6; D is unresolved. The sequenced sample was peripheral blood, obtained after pregnancy. The CDR3 loop is CASSLAASDSPLHF. The CDR3 DNA follows: TGCGCCAGCAGCTTGGCCGCCAGCGACTCACCCCTCCACTTT. Based on the CDR3 plus reference TRBV5-1 and TRBJ1-6, the full variable domain is KAGVTQTPRYLIKTRGQQVTLSCSPISGHRSVSWYQQTPGQGLQFLFEYFSETQRNKGNFPGRFSGRQFSNSRSEMNVSTLELGDSALYLCASSLAASDSPLHFGNGTRLTVT.